These 6 T cell receptor beta chains were all obtained from the same sample, sequenced in a study of neurological immune-mediated disorders. TCRdb used MiXCR to reprocess the 5' RACE reads, holding one entry per CDR3 protein. In the table there are 55,000 to 70,000 distinct CDR3 sequences, around 10% of which are singletons. Sequenced material: PBMCs. The receptor set was obtained from a man aged 55 to 70 in good health.

V is TRBV12-3 or TRBV12-4 and J is TRBJ1-1, with D uncertain. V gave up 3 bases and J gave up 4 bases, with 9 bases separating them. The CDR3 consists of 13 residues. The CDR3 DNA reads as TGTGCCAGCAGTTTTATGGGGAGCACTGAAGCTTTCTTT. Its translation: CASSFMGSTEAFF.

This clonotype was counted many times. The chain uses TRBV29-1 and TRBJ2-5; the match to TRBD1 covers 10 bases. The CDR3 covers 13 residues. Trimming removed 5 bases from V and 5 bases from J; junction bases left unmatched: 5. Germline CDR1 SQVTM, CDR2 ANQGSEA. The CDR3 loop reads CSVPGQGSETQYF. The CDR3 bases are TGCAGCGTTCCGGGACAGGGGTCCGAGACCCAGTACTTC. Based on the CDR3 plus reference TRBV29-1 and TRBJ2-5, the full variable domain is SAVISQKPSRDICQRGTSLTIQCQVDSQVTMMFWYRQQPGQSLTLIATANQGSEATYESGFVIDKFPISRPNLTFSTLTVSNMSPEDSSIYLCSVPGQGSETQYFGPGTRLLVL.

This clonotype showed up many times. This chain links TRBV20-1 with TRBJ2-7, with 12 nucleotides matching TRBD1. Germline V gene sequence: CDR1 DFQATT, CDR2 SNEGSKA (reference sequence). Trimming took 2 bases from V and 4 from J; bases not matched to a gene: 6. The CDR3 has 15 residues. CDR3 sequence reads: CSARPGTGGRYEQYF. CDR3 coding DNA: TGCAGTGCTAGACCGGGGACAGGGGGCCGATACGAGCAGTACTTC.

As for this clonotype: Since a much larger clone is just one base distant, this may be a read error. CDR3 in amino acids: CSARDRSTPNQPQHF. CDR3 DNA: TGCAGTGCTAGAGATCGTAGTACTCCAAATCAGCCCCAGCATTTT. The chain employs TRBV20-1 and TRBJ1-5; D is uncertain. This CDR3 comprises 15 residues. The V end was cut by 0 bases, the J end by 4 bases, with 13 bases between. CDR1 is DFQATT, CDR2 SNEGSKA, per germline (reference sequence).

This clonotype was seen at least ten times. V gene TRBV7-2 combines with J gene TRBJ1-2, with a tentative D call TRBD1 (5 bases). The CDR3 contains 15 residues. The ends were cut back, 1 base at V and 5 bases at J, with 14 bases in the middle. Germline CDR1 SGHTA, CDR2 FQGNSA. In nucleotides, the CDR3 is TGTGCCAGCAGCTTAGAGGGGCGACGGGTTTATGGCTACACCTTC. This gives the protein CASSLEGRRVYGYTF.

Comments on this clonotype: Since a much larger clone is just one base distant, this may be a read error. The V and J genes are TRBV6-5 and TRBJ1-1; D possibly corresponds to TRBD1 (5 bases). The CDR3 totals 11 residues. Germline assignment: CDR1 MNHEY and CDR2 SVGAGI. Trimming left V 5 bases short and J 14 bases short, with 15 bases between. The CDR3 sequence: CASSVGRDHFF. The CDR3 DNA reads as TGTGCCAGCAGTGTCGGGAGGGACCACTTCTTT.